These T cell receptor beta chains were read from a single sample in a study of shared clonotypes between healthy human individuals. The protocol was immunoSEQ multiplex PCR, while the TCRdb copy is restricted to in-frame clones and leaves out a portion. The sample lists more than 2 million clones, 85% to 95% seen once, with roughly 0.13% in the top ten. What was sequenced was naive CD4+ T cells sorted from blood. The receptor set was obtained from a man aged 18-30 years in good health. Both conserved end residues are part of each CDR3. Fields, in order: V gene, D gene, J gene, clone size, CDR3 DNA, CDR3 protein. The D gene is left open where the match is weak. Clone size is shown for a subset of rows, as once, few, many or a class of expanded clone.

V: TRBV4-1; D: -; J: TRBJ1-6; size: -; DNA: TGCGCCAGCAGATCCACGGGGAGCGCCTATAATTCACCCCTCCACTTT; CDR3: CASRSTGSAYNSPLHF
V: TRBV7-2; D: TRBD2; J: TRBJ2-5; size: -; DNA: TGTGCCAGCAGCAGACAAGCCGGGACTAGCGTGCAAGAGACCCAGTACTTC; CDR3: CASSRQAGTSVQETQYF
V: TRBV5-1; D: -; J: TRBJ2-7; size: -; DNA: TGCGCCAGCAGCTTGGCGCCGGGAGCGTACGAGCAGTACTTC; CDR3: CASSLAPGAYEQYF
V: TRBV7-2; D: TRBD2; J: TRBJ2-3; size: -; DNA: TGTGCCAGCAGCAGAGGACTAGCGGGAGGAGATACGCAGTATTTT; CDR3: CASSRGLAGGDTQYF
V: TRBV10-3; D: -; J: TRBJ1-3; size: -; DNA: TGTGCCATCAGGGAGAGTAACGACGGGCACTCTGGAAACACCATATATTTT; CDR3: CAIRESNDGHSGNTIYF
V: TRBV5-1; D: -; J: TRBJ2-3; size: -; DNA: TGCGCCAGCAGCCTTTGGGACGCCACGGATACGCAGTATTTT; CDR3: CASSLWDATDTQYF
V: TRBV6-6; D: TRBD1; J: TRBJ1-2; size: -; DNA: TGTGCCGGGGGGATACGCGGACAGGCCCTGAATGGCTACACCTTC; CDR3: CAGGIRGQALNGYTF
V: TRBV7-3; D: -; J: TRBJ1-1; size: once; DNA: TGTGCCAGCAGCTTAACCGGCAGGGTGAGCACTGAAGCTTTCTTT; CDR3: CASSLTGRVSTEAFF
V: TRBV11-3; D: -; J: TRBJ2-3; size: -; DNA: TGTGCCAGCAGCGTTGGACAGACAGATACGCAGTATTTT; CDR3: CASSVGQTDTQYF
V: TRBV28; D: -; J: TRBJ2-7; size: -; DNA: TGTGCCAGCAGTGCCCCCCCGCCGGCGGGCTACGAGCAGTACTTC; CDR3: CASSAPPPAGYEQYF
V: TRBV29-1; D: TRBD1; J: TRBJ1-6; size: -; DNA: TGCAGCGTTCAAGAGGGGGCAAATTCACCCCTCCACTTT; CDR3: CSVQEGANSPLHF